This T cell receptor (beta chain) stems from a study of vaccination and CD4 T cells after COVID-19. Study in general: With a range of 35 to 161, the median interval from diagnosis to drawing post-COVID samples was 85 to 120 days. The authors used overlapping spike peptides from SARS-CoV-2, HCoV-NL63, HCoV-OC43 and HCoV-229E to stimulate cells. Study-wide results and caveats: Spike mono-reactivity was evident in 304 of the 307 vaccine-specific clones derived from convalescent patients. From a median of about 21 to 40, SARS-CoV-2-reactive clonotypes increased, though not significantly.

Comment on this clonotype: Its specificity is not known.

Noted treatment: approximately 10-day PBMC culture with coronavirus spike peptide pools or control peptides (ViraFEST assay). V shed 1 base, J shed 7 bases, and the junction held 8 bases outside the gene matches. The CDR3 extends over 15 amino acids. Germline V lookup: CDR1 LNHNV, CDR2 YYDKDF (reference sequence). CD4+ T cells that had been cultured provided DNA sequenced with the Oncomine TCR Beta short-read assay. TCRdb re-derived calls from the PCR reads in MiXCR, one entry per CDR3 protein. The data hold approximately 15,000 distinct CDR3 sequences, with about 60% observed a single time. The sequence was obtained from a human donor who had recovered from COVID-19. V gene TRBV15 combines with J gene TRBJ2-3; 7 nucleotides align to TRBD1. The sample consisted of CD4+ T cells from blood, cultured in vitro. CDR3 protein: CATSRASGQTYTQYF. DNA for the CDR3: TGTGCCACCAGCAGAGCCTCGGGACAGACATATACGCAGTATTTT. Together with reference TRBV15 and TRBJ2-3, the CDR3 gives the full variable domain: DAMVIQNPRYQVTQFGKPVTLSCSQTLNHNVMYWYQQKSSQAPKLLFHYYDKDFNNEADTPDNFQSRRPNTSFCFLDIRSPGLGDTAMYLCATSRASGQTYTQYFGPGTRLTVL.